The 24 T cell receptor beta chains listed next were all sequenced from one sample in a study of Graves' ophthalmopathy and Graves' hyperthyroidism. RNA transcripts served as template for amplifying TCR beta CDR3 sequences. The first round was an RT-PCR with HTBI primers, and the second round was a multiplex PCR. Each CDR3 protein is one row after TCRdb ran MiXCR on the multiplex PCR reads. The sample has hundreds of thousands of distinct CDR3 sequences, under 50% seen once. Sequencing input: peripheral blood. The source is an adult man with Graves' ophthalmopathy.

This clonotype came up many times. The chain couples TRBV2 to TRBJ1-4; TRBD1 aligns across 7 bases. J was trimmed by 6 bases and V by 3 bases; bases with no gene match: 10. The CDR3 runs 16 residues. Germline CDR1 reads SNHLY; CDR2 reads FYNNEI. CDR3 in amino acids: CASSDTLGQKYEKLFF. As DNA, the CDR3 is TGTGCCAGCAGTGACACCCTGGGACAGAAATATGAAAAACTGTTTTTT.

CDR3 DNA: TGTGCCAGCAGTTTAGGATGGGGCTTGAACACTGAAGCTTTCTTT. It yields the protein CASSLGWGLNTEAFF. V is TRBV12-3 or TRBV12-4 and J is TRBJ1-1; maybe TRBD1 (5 bases). V was cut by 1 base and J by 0 bases, with 9 bases left in between. The CDR3 is 15 amino acids.

On this clonotype itself: One end of the junction fails to match germline, which may point to a read error. The gene calls are TRBV7-7 and TRBJ2-7, with TRBD2 matching 12 bases. The CDR3 contains 16 residues. Germline V gives CDR1 SSHAT, CDR2 FNYEAQ (reference sequence). The CDR3 DNA reads as TGTGCTAGCAGCGCTCTTCGGACTAGCGGGACTGACGAGCAGTACTTC. Translated: CASSALRTSGTDEQYF.

The chain carries TRBV10-3 and TRBJ2-7; 9 bases match TRBD2. Germline V gene data show CDR1 as ENHRY and CDR2 as SYGVKD. CDR3 length: 16 amino acids. The CDR3 DNA sequence: TGTGTCAGCAGTTACTACCCTAGCGGGGAGAACCACGAGCAGTACTTC. It codes for CVSSYYPSGENHEQYF.

The chain links TRBV10-3 to TRBJ1-2; a possible D gene is TRBD1 (5 bases). CDR3 length: 12 residues. The V gene lost 10 bases and the J gene lost 8 bases, with 17 bases spanning the gap. Germline V gene sequence: CDR1 ENHRY, CDR2 SYGVKD. CDR3 nucleotides: TGTGCCAGCAGACGTACTGGGGACGGCTACACCTTC. Its protein product is CASRRTGDGYTF.

This clonotype was picked up many times. This chain joins TRBV6-5 and TRBJ1-5; 7 bases are shared with TRBD1. The CDR3 spans 14 residues. CDR1 MNHEY and CDR2 SVGAGI come from the germline V gene. J gave up 2 bases and V 7 bases, and 5 bases lay outside the gene matches. The CDR3 DNA reads TGTGCCAGCACTACAGGGGACGGCAATCAGCCCCAGCATTTT. Residues: CASTTGDGNQPQHF.

This clonotype was recorded many times. The CDR3 reads CASSSNYGYTF. DNA for the CDR3: TGTGCCAGCAGCTCTAACTATGGCTACACCTTC. The V call is TRBV7-2, the J call TRBJ1-2; D is ambiguous. Germline V lookup: CDR1 SGHTA, CDR2 FQGNSA. The V end lost 4 bases, the J end lost 0 bases, and 0 bases lay between the germline ends. CDR3 length: 11 amino acids.

Comment on this clonotype: Because the CDR3 is missing its conserved closing phenylalanine or tryptophan, this is likely a read error. The chain uses TRBV2 and TRBJ2-7; no definite D call. The length of the CDR3 is 11 residues. Germline V gene lookup returns CDR1 SNHLY and CDR2 FYNNEI. The chain's CDR3 is CASSEGYEQYL. CDR3 sequence (DNA): TGTGCCAGCAGCGAAGGGTACGAGCAGTACCTC.

On this clonotype: This sequence may be a read error, since a much larger clone differs from it by one base. The final CDR3 position lacks the conserved phenylalanine or tryptophan, pointing to a likely read error. The CDR3 DNA is TGTGCCAGCAGTTTAGTTGAGGGCCACACTGAAGCTTTCCTT. This gives the protein CASSLVEGHTEAFL. This chain uses TRBV12-3 or TRBV12-4 with TRBJ1-1; unclear D gene. The CDR3 has 14 residues. Trimming pared 1 base from V and 3 bases from J, leaving 9 bases between.

The chain uses TRBV29-1 and TRBJ1-1; D ambiguous. CDR1 is SQVTM, CDR2 ANQGSEA, per germline. Between the trimmed V and J ends, which lost 7 bases and 7 bases, there was a span of 7 bases. The CDR3 sequence is 9 residues long. The CDR3 DNA reads TGCAGCGCGACGAATGAAGCTTTCTTT. Residues: CSATNEAFF.

This rearrangement joins TRBV5-1 to TRBJ2-2; 13 bases are a match to TRBD2. CDR1 and CDR2 (germline): SGHRS, YFSETQ. J lost 4 bases, V lost 0 bases, and 12 bases had no gene match. The CDR3 is made up of 20 amino acids. The CDR3 reads CASSLGRTSGGRVTTGELFF. The CDR3, as DNA: TGCGCCAGCAGCTTGGGTCGGACTAGCGGGGGACGAGTTACCACCGGGGAGCTGTTTTTT.

This clonotype showed up many times. No conserved phenylalanine or tryptophan is present at the end of the CDR3, so a read error is the likely explanation. It is unclear where the CDR3 begins or ends on the DNA, so no DNA is shown, and the CDR3 is as TCRdb lists it. The rearrangement uses TRBV14 and TRBJ1-2. From its first to its last residue, the CDR3 has 10 amino acids. Germline CDR1 and CDR2: SGHDN and FVKESK. CDR3 sequence reads: CASSQLIHPV.

V and J are TRBV11-2 and TRBJ1-6; no firm D call. The CDR3 covers 14 residues. Germline CDR1 SGHAT, CDR2 FQNNGV. V was clipped by 3 bases and J by 10 bases, with 13 bases between them. In nucleotides, the CDR3 is TGTGCCAGCAGCTTCCTGCGGGAGGACTCACCCCTCCACTTT. It encodes CASSFLREDSPLHF.

Only a few counts were recorded for this clonotype. The genes are TRBV30 and TRBJ2-6; tentatively, D is TRBD1 (5 bases). Trimming removed 1 base from V and 1 base from J, with 11 bases in between. Germline values: CDR1 GTSNPN, CDR2 SVGIG (reference sequence). The CDR3 loop spans 16 amino acids. The CDR3 loop reads CAWSDSRTSGANVLTF. As DNA, the CDR3 is TGTGCCTGGAGTGACTCAAGGACATCTGGGGCCAACGTCCTGACTTTC.

The chain carries TRBV7-8 and TRBJ1-6; D uncertain. Between the trimmed V and J ends, which lost 5 bases and 14 bases, there was a span of 13 bases. This CDR3 has 12 residues. Germline V gives CDR1 SGHVS, CDR2 FQNEAQ. The CDR3: CASSRGRAALHF. The CDR3 DNA sequence: TGTGCCAGCAGCAGAGGTCGGGCGGCCCTCCACTTT.

The chain uses TRBV25-1 and TRBJ1-6; unclear D gene. CDR1 MGHDK and CDR2 SYGVNS come from the germline V gene. CDR3 length equals 13 residues. V lost 4 bases to trimming and J lost 7 bases, with 8 bases between them. DNA of the CDR3: TGTGCCAGCAGTGCCCCCGACAATTCACCCCTCCACTTT. It yields the protein CASSAPDNSPLHF. Together with reference TRBV25-1 and TRBJ1-6, the CDR3 gives the full variable domain: EADIYQTPRYLVIGTGKKITLECSQTMGHDKMYWYQQDPGMELHLIHYSYGVNSTEKGDLSSESTVSRIRTEHFPLTLESARPSHTSQYLCASSAPDNSPLHFGNGTRLTVT.

This rearrangement joins TRBV19 to TRBJ2-2; 7 bases line up with TRBD2. J gave up 6 bases and V 7 bases, and 14 bases lay outside the gene matches. The CDR3 is 16 residues long. Germline loops: CDR1 LNHDA, CDR2 SQIVND (reference sequence). The CDR3 here is CASTKLAPELSGELFF. CDR3 bases: TGTGCCAGTACCAAACTAGCGCCCGAACTATCCGGGGAGCTGTTTTTT.

The chain joins TRBV4-2 to TRBJ1-3; D possibly corresponds to TRBD1 (6 bases). This CDR3 spans 16 amino acids. Germline loops: CDR1 LGHNA, CDR2 YNFKEQ. With 0 bases removed from V and 7 bases from J, the gap between germline ends came to 16 bases. CDR3 residues: CASSQDSQGILNTIYF. CDR3 DNA sequence: TGTGCCAGCAGCCAAGATTCGCAGGGGATTTTGAACACCATATATTTT.

This clonotype was seen many times. This chain uses TRBV12-3 or TRBV12-4 with TRBJ1-2; D is unresolved. The CDR3 extends over 12 amino acids. The germline V and J ends were trimmed by 5 bases and 8 bases, with 12 bases remaining between them. CDR3 residues: CASSLEPGGYTF. Written as DNA, the CDR3 is TGTGCCAGCAGTCTTGAGCCGGGAGGCTACACCTTC.

The V and J genes are TRBV6-1 and TRBJ2-7; 7 bases map to TRBD2. V lost 2 bases to trimming and J lost 0 bases; unmatched junction nucleotides: 4. Germline assignment: CDR1 MNHNS and CDR2 SASEGT. The CDR3 contains 15 residues. The CDR3 spells CASSESASGSYEQYF. CDR3 bases: TGTGCCAGCAGTGAATCGGCTAGCGGCTCCTACGAGCAGTACTTC.

This clonotype was counted ten times or more. The chain employs TRBV29-1 and TRBJ1-2; maybe TRBD1 (5 bases). Germline CDR1 SQVTM, CDR2 ANQGSEA. The germline V and J ends were trimmed by 0 bases and 7 bases, with 9 bases remaining between them. The CDR3 has 12 residues. For the CDR3, the DNA is TGCAGCGTTGAAGATGGGAGGGGTGGCTACACCTTC. As protein: CSVEDGRGGYTF.

This clonotype appeared many times. This rearrangement joins TRBV4-1 to TRBJ2-7, with TRBD2 as a possible D gene (5 bases). V lost 0 bases and J lost 3, with 12 bases in between. This CDR3 region has 15 residues. From germline, CDR1 is MGHRA and CDR2 YSYEKL. CDR3 in DNA: TGCGCCAGCAGCCAAGATCGGGATTCGAGCTACGAGCAGTACTTC. This encodes CASSQDRDSSYEQYF.

V is TRBV19 and J is TRBJ1-2, with D tentatively TRBD1 (6 bases). Looked up from germline, CDR1 is LNHDA and CDR2 is SQIVND (reference sequence). This CDR3 is built from 14 residues. With 9 bases removed from V and 5 bases from J, the gap between germline ends came to 19 bases. CDR3 protein: CASKQLGAEYGYTF. CDR3 DNA sequence: TGTGCCAGCAAGCAACTGGGGGCAGAGTATGGCTACACCTTC.

This clonotype appeared a few times. The CDR3 here is CASSQGDSREQYF. DNA for the CDR3: TGTGCCAGCAGCCAAGGGGACTCTAGGGAGCAGTACTTC. V and J are TRBV4-2 and TRBJ2-7, with D possibly being TRBD2 (6 bases). The CDR3 extends over 13 amino acids. The V gene's germline CDR1 is LGHNA and CDR2 YNFKEQ. Between the trimmed V and J ends, which lost 1 base and 7 bases, there was a span of 11 bases.